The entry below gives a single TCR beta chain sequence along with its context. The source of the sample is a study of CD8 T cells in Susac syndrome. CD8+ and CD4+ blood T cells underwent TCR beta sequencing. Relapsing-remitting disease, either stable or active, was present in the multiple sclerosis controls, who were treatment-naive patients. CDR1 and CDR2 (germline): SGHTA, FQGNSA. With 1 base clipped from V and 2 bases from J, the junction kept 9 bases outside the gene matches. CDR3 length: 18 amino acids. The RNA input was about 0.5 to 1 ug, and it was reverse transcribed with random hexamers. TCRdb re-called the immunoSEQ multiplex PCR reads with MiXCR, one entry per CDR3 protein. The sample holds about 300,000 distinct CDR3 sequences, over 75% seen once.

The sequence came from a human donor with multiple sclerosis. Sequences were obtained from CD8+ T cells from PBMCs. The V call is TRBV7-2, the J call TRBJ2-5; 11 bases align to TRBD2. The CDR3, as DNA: TGTGCCAGCAGCTTAGAACTAGCGGGAGTTTACCCTCAAGAGACCCAGTACTTC. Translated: CASSLELAGVYPQETQYF.